The entry below describes one T cell receptor beta chain. The antigen is unknown. J lost 0 bases, V lost 0 bases, and 2 bases had no gene match. The CDR3 extends over 16 amino acids. Germline CDR1 is KGHSH and CDR2 is LQKENI. The protocol was immunoSEQ multiplex PCR, while the TCRdb copy is restricted to in-frame clones and leaves out a portion. The table has 170,000 or so clones, just over 90% seen once; the top ten hold 1.5%. The sample comes from a study of T cell responses to AZD1222 COVID-19 vaccine. Whole-study findings and limits: Targets within unmutated variant regions were reportedly found for nearly half of spike-specific TCRs.

The genes are TRBV18 and TRBJ2-1; 7 bases map to TRBD2. This TCR was recovered from an adult in good health. Sequencing used peripheral blood, obtained on day 0 of AZD1222 vaccination. The CDR3 loop is CASSPPGLGSYNEQFF. CDR3 DNA: TGTGCCAGCTCACCACCCGGACTAGGCTCCTACAATGAGCAGTTCTTC.